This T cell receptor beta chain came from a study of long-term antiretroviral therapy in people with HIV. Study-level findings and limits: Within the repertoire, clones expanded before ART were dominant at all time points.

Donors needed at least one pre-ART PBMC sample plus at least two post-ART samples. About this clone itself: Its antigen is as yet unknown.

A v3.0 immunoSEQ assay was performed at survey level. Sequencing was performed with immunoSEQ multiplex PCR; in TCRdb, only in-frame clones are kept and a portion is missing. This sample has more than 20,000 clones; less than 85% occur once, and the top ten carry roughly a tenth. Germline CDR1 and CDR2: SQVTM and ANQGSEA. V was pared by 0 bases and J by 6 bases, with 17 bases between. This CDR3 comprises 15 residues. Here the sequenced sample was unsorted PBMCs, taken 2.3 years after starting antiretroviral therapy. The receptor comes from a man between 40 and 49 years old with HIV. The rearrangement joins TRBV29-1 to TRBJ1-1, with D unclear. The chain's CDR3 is CSVEEMEGLWPEAFF. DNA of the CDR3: TGCAGCGTTGAAGAGATGGAGGGCCTATGGCCTGAAGCTTTCTTT.